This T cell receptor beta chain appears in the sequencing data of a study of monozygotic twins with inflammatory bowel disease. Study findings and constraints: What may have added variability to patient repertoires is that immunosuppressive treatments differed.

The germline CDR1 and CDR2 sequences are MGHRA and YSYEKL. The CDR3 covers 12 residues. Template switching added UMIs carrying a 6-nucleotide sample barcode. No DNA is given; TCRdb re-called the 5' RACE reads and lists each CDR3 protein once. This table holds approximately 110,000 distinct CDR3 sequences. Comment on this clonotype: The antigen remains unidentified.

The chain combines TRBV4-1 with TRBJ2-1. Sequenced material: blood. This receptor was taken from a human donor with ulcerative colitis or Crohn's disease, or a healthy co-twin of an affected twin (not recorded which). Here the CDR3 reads CASRQEGNEQFF.